This entry concerns a single T cell receptor (beta chain). These data are taken from a study of blood T cell repertoires in COVID-19. Everyone who took part was roughly 18 to 89 years old, and they came from over 20 US areas. Donors were grouped by their self-reported clinical history. Germline V lookup: CDR1 KGHDR, CDR2 SFDVKD. CDR3 length equals 15 residues. The junction had 6 bases not matched to a gene; V was cut back by 4 bases and J by 4 bases. Study processing details: Estimation of nucleated cell counts was performed using reference gene primer amplification. Data came from immunoSEQ multiplex PCR; TCRdb stores just in-frame clones and leaves some out. V and J calls plus clone size are reproduced from that table; the DNA served to infer D and trimming. The profile covers about 150,000 clones, with around 80% appearing a single time and roughly 7% taken by the ten largest.

This TCR derives from a man over 45 who had recovered from COVID-19. V gene TRBV24-1 combines with J gene TRBJ2-3, with 8 nucleotides matching TRBD1. The sample comprised PBMCs or T cells enriched from blood (not recorded which). This chain's CDR3 is CATSEGTGKSDTQYF. The CDR3 nucleotides are TGTGCCACCAGTGAGGGGACAGGAAAGTCAGATACGCAGTATTTT.